The 16 T cell receptor beta chains below were found in one sample sequenced in a study of OX40 agonist ivuxolimab in advanced cancers. TCRdb's table, derived via immunoSEQ multiplex PCR, lists solely in-frame clones and lacks some. The sample holds approximately 160,000 clones, roughly 94% seen once. This sample comprised CD4+ or CD8+ T cells sorted from blood, obtained in a trial of the OX40 agonist ivuxolimab. The source of these receptors is an adult with an advanced solid tumor such as melanoma, head and neck, liver or kidney cancer.

V and J are TRBV18 and TRBJ1-5; 10 bases line up with TRBD1. Germline V gives CDR1 KGHSH, CDR2 LQKENI. The CDR3 loop spans 17 amino acids. V shed 2 bases and J 3 bases; nucleotides not matched to a gene: 7. In DNA form, the CDR3 reads TGTGCCAGCTCACCAGCATGGGACAGGGGTATCAATCAGCCCCAGCATTTT. Translation: CASSPAWDRGINQPQHF. The full variable domain, with the rest looked up from reference TRBV18 and TRBJ1-5, is NAGVMQNPRHLVRRRGQEARLRCSPMKGHSHVYWYRQLPEEGLKFMVYLQKENIIDESGMPKERFSAEFPKEGPSILRIQQVVRGDSAAYFCASSPAWDRGINQPQHFGDGTRLSIL.

This rearrangement joins TRBV5-4 to TRBJ1-6; 7 bases map to TRBD1. CDR1 and CDR2 from the germline V gene are SGHNT and YYREEE (reference sequence). J gave up 7 bases and V 3 bases, and 13 bases lay outside the gene matches. The CDR3 runs to 17 residues. Here the CDR3 DNA reads TGTGCCAGCAGCTCAGGGGGGACGACAGGGCCAAATTCACCCCTCCACTTT. This codes for CASSSGGTTGPNSPLHF.

The chain joins TRBV28 to TRBJ2-4; 11 bases map to TRBD2. The CDR3 has 16 residues. Germline-derived CDR1 and CDR2 are MDHEN and SYDVKM. The trim removed 7 bases at V and 0 bases at J, leaving 5 bases unmatched. The CDR3 nucleotides read TGTGCCAGCAAGGGACTAGCGGTTCTAGCCAAAAACATTCAGTACTTC. This codes for CASKGLAVLAKNIQYF.

The V and J genes are TRBV14 and TRBJ2-1; D remains unclear. Between the trimmed V and J ends, which lost 1 base and 5 bases, there was a span of 15 bases. CDR3 size: 16 residues. The V gene's germline CDR1 is SGHDN and CDR2 FVKESK. Here the CDR3 DNA reads TGTGCCAGCAGCCAAGGCCGGCTTCGTCCCCACAATGAGCAGTTCTTC. This translates into CASSQGRLRPHNEQFF.

The chain employs TRBV5-1 and TRBJ1-2; D uncertain. V was trimmed by 1 base and J by 4 bases, leaving 17 bases between them. CDR3 length equals 16 residues. Per the germline V gene, CDR1 is SGHRS and CDR2 is YFSETQ. The CDR3 protein is CASSLPSGVNSYGYTF. DNA for the CDR3: TGCGCCAGCAGCTTGCCGTCCGGGGTCAATTCCTATGGCTACACCTTC.

A single count supports this clone. This chain joins TRBV4-1 and TRBJ2-1, with D unresolved. V was pared by 4 bases and J by 7 bases, with 8 bases between. Germline CDR1 and CDR2: MGHRA and YSYEKL. The CDR3 is 12 amino acids. For the CDR3, the DNA is TGCGCCAGCAGCCTCCCTGCTAATGAGCAGTTCTTC. Its protein is CASSLPANEQFF.

The V gene is TRBV18, the J gene TRBJ2-5; no clear D gene. V was clipped by 4 bases and J by 3 bases, with 9 bases between them. CDR3 length: 13 residues. CDR1 and CDR2 from the germline V gene are KGHSH and LQKENI. DNA of the CDR3: TGTGCCAGCTCACTGGTCAGGAAAGAGACCCAGTACTTC. The encoded protein is CASSLVRKETQYF. The variable domain in full, completed from reference TRBV18 and TRBJ2-5, reads NAGVMQNPRHLVRRRGQEARLRCSPMKGHSHVYWYRQLPEEGLKFMVYLQKENIIDESGMPKERFSAEFPKEGPSILRIQQVVRGDSAAYFCASSLVRKETQYFGPGTRLLVL.

The chain links TRBV2 to TRBJ2-1, with TRBD2 matching over 10 bases. Trimming at V came to 7 bases and at J to 7 bases, leaving 13 bases not matched to a gene. There are 16 residues in the CDR3. Germline-derived CDR1 and CDR2 are SNHLY and FYNNEI. This chain's CDR3 is CASTRRASGGDNEQFF. CDR3 bases: TGTGCCAGCACCCGAAGGGCTAGCGGGGGCGATAATGAGCAGTTCTTC.

The chain links TRBV28 to TRBJ1-4, with 9 bases lining up with TRBD1. V was pared by 6 bases and J by 7 bases, with 9 bases of the junction left unmatched. In germline, CDR1 is MDHEN, CDR2 SYDVKM. The CDR3 has 15 residues. CDR3 protein: CASSPPGTGSEKLFF. CDR3 nucleotide sequence: TGTGCCAGCAGCCCCCCCGGGACAGGGTCTGAAAAACTGTTTTTT.

This sequence joins TRBV18 and TRBJ1-5, with D perhaps matching TRBD1 (5 bases). V shed 4 bases and J shed 7 bases, with 11 bases lying between them. CDR3 length: 13 amino acids. CDR1 and CDR2 from the germline V gene are KGHSH and LQKENI. As DNA, the CDR3 is TGTGCCAGCTCACGGGACGGACAACAGCCCCAGCATTTT. The encoded protein is CASSRDGQQPQHF. The entire variable domain, with the rest obtained from reference TRBV18 and TRBJ1-5, is as follows: NAGVMQNPRHLVRRRGQEARLRCSPMKGHSHVYWYRQLPEEGLKFMVYLQKENIIDESGMPKERFSAEFPKEGPSILRIQQVVRGDSAAYFCASSRDGQQPQHFGDGTRLSIL.

The V call is TRBV6-5, the J call TRBJ1-6; TRBD1 agrees at 9 bases. Looked up from germline, CDR1 is MNHEY and CDR2 is SVGAGI. The CDR3 loop spans 15 amino acids. The ends lost 5 bases at V and 7 bases at J; junction bases unmatched: 6. The CDR3, as DNA: TGTGCCAGCAGTCTCCACGGGACAGGGAATTCACCCCTCCACTTT. Its protein is CASSLHGTGNSPLHF.

CDR3 in DNA: TGCGCCAGCAGCTTGCCCTCTAGCGGGACCCCCTACGAGCAGTACTTC. Its translation: CASSLPSSGTPYEQYF. V gene TRBV5-1 combines with J gene TRBJ2-7, with 9 bases lining up with TRBD2. Germline V gene data show CDR1 as SGHRS and CDR2 as YFSETQ. The ends lost 1 base at V and 2 bases at J; junction bases unmatched: 7. This CDR3 has 16 residues.

This chain's CDR3 is CASSLGPGQSEGLQGYTF. The CDR3 bases are TGTGCCAGCAGCTTAGGACCGGGACAGTCGGAAGGGCTCCAGGGCTACACCTTC. The chain joins TRBV7-2 to TRBJ1-2; 7 nucleotides line up with TRBD1. This CDR3 has 18 amino acids. Trimming cost V 1 base and J 8 bases; bases outside gene matches: 19. Germline V CDR1 and CDR2: SGHTA, FQGNSA.

The chain has TRBV4-1 and TRBJ1-5; TRBD1 might be the D (6 bases). The CDR3 extends over 16 amino acids. CDR1 is MGHRA and CDR2 is YSYEKL in the germline V gene. The V gene lost 4 bases and the J gene lost 7 bases, with 20 bases spanning the gap. Here the CDR3 DNA reads TGCGCCAGCAGCCCCCAAGGGGGGGGGCTGGGCCAGCCCCAGCATTTT. Translated: CASSPQGGGLGQPQHF.

V usage is TRBV28 and J usage is TRBJ1-6, with 8 bases matching TRBD1. V lost 3 bases and J lost 8; bases outside the gene matches: 0. In germline, CDR1 is MDHEN, CDR2 SYDVKM. The length of the CDR3 is 13 residues. The CDR3 coding sequence is TGTGCCAGCAGTTTGGACAGGGATTCACCCCTCCACTTT. This encodes CASSLDRDSPLHF.

The V gene is TRBV28, the J gene TRBJ1-4; 9 bases align to TRBD1. Losses at the gene ends were 3 bases for V and 8 bases for J; bases not matched to a gene: 4. The CDR3 totals 14 residues. Germline CDR1 reads MDHEN; CDR2 reads SYDVKM. CDR3 nucleotide sequence: TGTGCCAGCAGTTTCGGACAGGGGAGGGAAAAACTGTTTTTT. Its translation is CASSFGQGREKLFF.